The 23 T cell receptor beta chains presented below share a single source sample, sequenced in a study of blood T cell repertoires in COVID-19. The assay was immunoSEQ multiplex PCR, and TCRdb's table has in-frame clones only and misses some. The sample has fewer than 200,000 clones; approximately 90% are singletons. The sample consisted of peripheral blood. The receptor source for this set is a man in his 60s with acute or convalescent COVID-19.

This clone was found once. The gene calls are TRBV4-1 and TRBJ2-5; the match to TRBD1 covers 9 bases. CDR3 length equals 14 residues. Germline V lookup: CDR1 MGHRA, CDR2 YSYEKL. The trim removed 7 bases at V and 5 bases at J, leaving 8 bases unmatched. Here the CDR3 DNA reads TGCGCCAGCACGCAAACAGGGGGCGATGAGACCCAGTACTTC. This translates into CASTQTGGDETQYF.

This rearrangement joins TRBV19 to TRBJ2-6, with D maybe TRBD1 (6 bases). CDR1 LNHDA and CDR2 SQIVND come from the germline V gene (reference sequence). Trimming left V 5 bases short and J 0 bases short, with 11 bases between. This CDR3 has 16 amino acids. CDR3 sequence: CASSPGQISGANVLTF. The CDR3, as DNA: TGTGCCAGTAGTCCCGGACAGATCTCTGGGGCCAACGTCCTGACTTTC.

The chain carries TRBV6-6 and TRBJ2-3, with 8 bases lining up with TRBD2. The V segment lost 11 bases and the J segment 3 bases; nucleotides outside the gene matches: 7. This CDR3 region has 13 residues. Germline CDR1 is MNHNY and CDR2 is SVGAGI (reference sequence). The CDR3 DNA reads as TGTGCCTGCCTGGCGGGGGGTACAGATACGCAGTATTTT. Its translation is CACLAGGTDTQYF.

The chain joins TRBV5-5 to TRBJ1-4; possible D gene TRBD1, 6 bases. Trimming removed 6 bases from V and 0 bases from J, with 9 bases in between. Germline V gene sequence: CDR1 SGHKS, CDR2 YYEKEE (reference sequence). The CDR3 spans 14 residues. The CDR3: CASTPGATNEKLFF. In DNA, the CDR3 is TGTGCCAGCACCCCAGGGGCAACTAATGAAAAACTGTTTTTT.

The gene calls are TRBV30 and TRBJ2-6; perhaps TRBD1 as D (5 bases). Germline V gives CDR1 GTSNPN, CDR2 SVGIG (reference sequence). V was shortened by 3 bases and J by 0 bases, with 15 bases between the two germline ends. This CDR3 is 17 amino acids long. CDR3 protein: CAWRHKGMTSGANVLTF. The CDR3 DNA is TGTGCCTGGAGGCACAAGGGGATGACCTCTGGGGCCAACGTCCTGACTTTC.

This chain uses TRBV4-1 with TRBJ2-7; TRBD1 is a possible D gene (5 bases). Germline V gene lookup returns CDR1 MGHRA and CDR2 YSYEKL. This CDR3 region has 16 residues. With 0 bases removed from V and 2 bases from J, the gap between germline ends came to 14 bases. CDR3 region: CASSQDLGVRAYEQYF. CDR3 bases: TGCGCCAGCAGCCAAGATCTAGGGGTAAGGGCCTACGAGCAGTACTTC.

V and J are TRBV5-1 and TRBJ1-1; D not resolved. Germline CDR1 SGHRS, CDR2 YFSETQ. Trimming took 0 bases from V and 3 from J, leaving 6 bases between them. The CDR3 is 13 amino acids. For the CDR3, the DNA is TGCGCCAGCAGCTTGGGAGCGGACACTGAAGCTTTCTTT. The encoded protein is CASSLGADTEAFF. Drawing the rest from reference TRBV5-1 and TRBJ1-1, the complete variable domain is KAGVTQTPRYLIKTRGQQVTLSCSPISGHRSVSWYQQTPGQGLQFLFEYFSETQRNKGNFPGRFSGRQFSNSRSEMNVSTLELGDSALYLCASSLGADTEAFFGQGTRLTVV.

The chain couples TRBV6-5 to TRBJ1-2, with D tentatively TRBD1 (6 bases). This CDR3 comprises 16 residues. In germline, CDR1 is MNHEY, CDR2 SVGAGI. The V end was cut by 4 bases, the J end by 4 bases, with 19 bases between. The CDR3 region has the DNA TGTGCCAGCAGTTTATCCTCCAGGGGTCCCCCCTATGGCTACACCTTC. This gives the protein CASSLSSRGPPYGYTF.

The chain recombines TRBV30 with TRBJ1-1, with TRBD1 as a possible D gene (5 bases). The CDR3 is made up of 13 amino acids. The germline V gene has CDR1 GTSNPN and CDR2 SVGIG (reference sequence). The ends were cut back, 0 bases at V and 6 bases at J, with 11 bases in the middle. CDR3 loop: CAWSVKGPAEAFF. The CDR3 nucleotides read TGTGCCTGGAGTGTAAAGGGGCCGGCTGAAGCTTTCTTT. Looking up the rest from reference TRBV30 and TRBJ1-1 gives the full variable domain: SQTIHQWPATLVQPVGSPLSLECTVEGTSNPNLYWYRQAAGRGLQLLFYSVGIGQISSEVPQNLSASRPQDRQFILSSKKLLLSDSGFYLCAWSVKGPAEAFFGQGTRLTVV.

CDR3 region: CASSPGTGVEKLFF. Written as DNA, the CDR3 is TGTGCCAGCAGCCCCGGGACAGGGGTTGAAAAACTGTTTTTT. The chain employs TRBV11-3 and TRBJ1-4; 10 bases line up with TRBD1. The CDR3 runs 14 residues. Looked up from germline, CDR1 is SGHNT and CDR2 is YENEEA. Trimming cost V 5 bases and J 7 bases; bases outside gene matches: 4.

This clone came up a few times. The CDR3 is CASRGQENEQFF. CDR3 DNA sequence: TGTGCCAGCAGGGGACAGGAAAATGAGCAGTTCTTC. The rearrangement links TRBV6-5 to TRBJ2-1; 8 bases map to TRBD1. The CDR3 spans 12 residues. The J segment lost 7 bases and the V segment lost 6 bases, leaving 2 bases of the junction unmatched. CDR1 and CDR2 from the germline V gene are MNHEY and SVGAGI.

This rearrangement joins TRBV19 to TRBJ1-1; 12 nucleotides align to TRBD1. The CDR3 contains 17 residues. Germline trimming cut 4 bases from V and 1 base from J; bases unmatched to any gene: 7. Germline assignment: CDR1 LNHDA and CDR2 SQIVND (reference sequence). The CDR3 sequence is CASSSAGQGAWNTEAFF. The CDR3 DNA follows: TGTGCCAGTAGTAGTGCGGGACAGGGGGCGTGGAACACTGAAGCTTTCTTT.

The genes are TRBV5-1 and TRBJ2-2, with 8 positions matching TRBD2. Per the germline V gene, CDR1 is SGHRS and CDR2 is YFSETQ. The CDR3 contains 16 residues. J gave up 4 bases and V 7 bases, and 12 bases lay outside the gene matches. The chain's CDR3 is CASGPWRGATTGELFF. The CDR3 coding sequence is TGCGCCAGCGGGCCCTGGCGGGGGGCGACCACCGGGGAGCTGTTTTTT.

This clone has just one count. V usage is TRBV19 and J usage is TRBJ2-2; D gene unclear. Germline V lookup: CDR1 LNHDA, CDR2 SQIVND (reference sequence). V lost 7 bases and J lost 2, with 5 bases in between. This CDR3 is built from 12 residues. CDR3 bases: TGTGCCAGTAATCCTAACACCGGGGAGCTGTTTTTT. This gives the protein CASNPNTGELFF. Full variable domain (missing parts from reference TRBV19 and TRBJ2-2): DGGITQSPKYLFRKEGQNVTLSCEQNLNHDAMYWYRQDPGQGLRLIYYSQIVNDFQKGDIAEGYSVSREKKESFPLTVTSAQKNPTAFYLCASNPNTGELFFGEGSRLTVL.

The rearrangement joins TRBV12-3 or TRBV12-4 to TRBJ2-7; 7 bases align to TRBD2. With 4 bases clipped from V and 2 bases from J, the junction kept 2 bases outside the gene matches. This CDR3 contains 13 residues. Here the CDR3 DNA reads TGTGCCAGCAGTTCCCGGGAGGCCTACGAGCAGTACTTC. Translated: CASSSREAYEQYF.

This clone turned up a few times. The chain uses TRBV11-1 and TRBJ2-7, with D uncertain. This CDR3 is built from 14 residues. Trimming removed 5 bases from V and 2 bases from J, with 13 bases in between. CDR1 and CDR2 (germline): SGHAT, FQDESV (reference sequence). The CDR3: CASSRRRFPYEQYF. CDR3 sequence (DNA): TGTGCCAGCAGCCGACGGCGGTTCCCCTACGAGCAGTACTTC.

This clone has a count of ten or more. The chain couples TRBV11-2 to TRBJ2-3; 8 bases align to TRBD2. CDR1 is SGHAT, CDR2 FQNNGV, per germline. With V trimmed by 3 bases and J by 0 bases, 8 bases remained unmatched. The CDR3 has 17 residues. CDR3: CASSFAGGRSSTDTQYF. The DNA of the CDR3 is TGTGCCAGCAGCTTCGCGGGGGGCCGATCTAGCACAGATACGCAGTATTTT.

The chain is built from TRBV6-5 and TRBJ1-1; no firm D call. The V gene lost 2 bases and the J gene lost 4 bases, with 11 bases spanning the gap. The CDR3 extends over 14 amino acids. Germline lookup yields CDR1 MNHEY and CDR2 SVGAGI. CDR3 amino acids: CASSYEKWSTEAFF. DNA for the CDR3: TGTGCCAGCAGTTACGAGAAGTGGTCCACTGAAGCTTTCTTT.

The chain employs TRBV2 and TRBJ1-5; 8 bases map to TRBD1. V shed 6 bases, J shed 2 bases, and the junction held 6 bases outside the gene matches. The CDR3 sequence is 15 residues long. Germline lookup yields CDR1 SNHLY and CDR2 FYNNEI. CDR3: CASRSMTGGNQPQHF. CDR3 bases: TGTGCCAGCAGGTCCATGACAGGGGGCAATCAGCCCCAGCATTTT.

J is TRBJ1-3 and V is TRBV29-1; weak D call: TRBD1 (5 bases). CDR3 length: 15 amino acids. The V end was cut by 0 bases, the J end by 3 bases, with 12 bases between. The germline V gene has CDR1 SQVTM and CDR2 ANQGSEA. The CDR3 reads CSVEEQAQGGNTIYF. The CDR3 region has the DNA TGCAGCGTTGAAGAGCAGGCCCAGGGTGGAAACACCATATATTTT.

This clone was observed once. The V call is TRBV29-1, the J call TRBJ2-3; a weak D match, TRBD1 (6 bases). Per germline, CDR1 SQVTM and CDR2 ANQGSEA. This CDR3 is 15 amino acids long. With 4 bases removed from V and 1 base from J, the gap between germline ends came to 15 bases. The DNA for the CDR3 is TGCAGCGTTGGATGGGGGCGTTTGGGCACAGATACGCAGTATTTT. Translated, it gives CSVGWGRLGTDTQYF.

A single count supports this clone. The chain employs TRBV2 and TRBJ2-3; a possible D gene is TRBD1 (7 bases). Trimming took off 6 bases at V and 0 bases at J, with 13 bases between the two ends. This CDR3 has 15 amino acids. CDR1 is SNHLY and CDR2 is FYNNEI in the germline V gene. Written as DNA, the CDR3 is TGTGCCAGCAGGGCGACAGGGAGGAGCACAGATACGCAGTATTTT. It yields the protein CASRATGRSTDTQYF.

The rearrangement joins TRBV4-2 to TRBJ2-1; D perhaps matches TRBD2 (6 bases). The germline V gene encodes CDR1 LGHNA and CDR2 YNFKEQ. The length of the CDR3 is 17 residues. The V and J ends lost 1 base and 0 bases respectively, with 13 bases between them. The CDR3: CASSQVGGASSYNEQFF. The CDR3 nucleotides read TGTGCCAGCAGCCAAGTAGGAGGGGCTAGCTCCTACAATGAGCAGTTCTTC.